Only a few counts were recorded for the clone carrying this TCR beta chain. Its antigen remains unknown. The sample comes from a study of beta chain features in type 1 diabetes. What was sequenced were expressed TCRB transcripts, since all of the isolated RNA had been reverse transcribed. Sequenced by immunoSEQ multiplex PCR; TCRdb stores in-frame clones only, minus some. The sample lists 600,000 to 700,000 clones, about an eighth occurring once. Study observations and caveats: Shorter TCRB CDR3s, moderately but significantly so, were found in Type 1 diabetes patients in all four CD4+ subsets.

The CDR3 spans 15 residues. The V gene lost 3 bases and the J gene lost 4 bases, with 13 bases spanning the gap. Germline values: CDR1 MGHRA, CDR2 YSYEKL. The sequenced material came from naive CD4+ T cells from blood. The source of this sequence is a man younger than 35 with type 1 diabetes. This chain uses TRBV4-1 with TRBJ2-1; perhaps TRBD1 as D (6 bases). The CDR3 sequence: CASSQAGTPYNEQFF. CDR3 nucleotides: TGCGCCAGCAGCCAGGCTGGGACACCTTACAATGAGCAGTTCTTC.